The 18 T cell receptor beta chains listed next were all sequenced from one sample in a study of graft-versus-host responses after intestinal transplantation. These receptors have no known antigen. Clones were read by immunoSEQ multiplex PCR, and TCRdb kept only the in-frame ones, dropping some. Among about 85,000 clones listed, under 95% were seen once. Material: unstimulated CD8+ T cells sorted from spleen or lymph node cells, obtained before transplant. The receptors come from a human donor who was the organ donor for an intestinal transplant.

This clone appeared a single time. The chain uses TRBV7-6 and TRBJ2-3; D is uncertain. The CDR3 has 13 residues. With 4 bases removed from V and 1 base from J, the gap between germline ends came to 6 bases. The germline gives CDR1 SGHVS, CDR2 FNYEAQ. Here the CDR3 reads CASSYGGTDTQYF. The CDR3 DNA reads as TGTGCCAGCAGCTATGGGGGCACAGATACGCAGTATTTT.

The genes are TRBV27 and TRBJ2-3; a weak D match, TRBD1 (5 bases). The CDR3 contains 14 residues. V dropped 7 bases and J dropped 2 bases, with 13 bases sitting between them. The germline V gene encodes CDR1 MNHEY and CDR2 SMNVEV (reference sequence). CDR3 loop: CASTATGTTDTQYF. The CDR3 DNA reads as TGTGCCAGCACCGCAACAGGAACCACAGATACGCAGTATTTT.

J is TRBJ2-1 and V is TRBV19; 11 positions agree with TRBD2. Germline-derived CDR1 and CDR2 are LNHDA and SQIVND (reference sequence). This CDR3 spans 15 amino acids. Germline trimming cut 6 bases from V and 5 bases from J; bases unmatched to any gene: 6. The CDR3 region has the DNA TGTGCCAGTAGACCGACTAGCGGGGCACACAATGAGCAGTTCTTC. This gives the protein CASRPTSGAHNEQFF.

The J gene is TRBJ1-2, the V gene TRBV10-3, with 10 bases aligning to TRBD1. The V and J ends lost 10 bases and 7 bases, in that order; junction bases with no gene match: 12. CDR1 is ENHRY and CDR2 is SYGVKD in the germline V gene. The CDR3 covers 14 residues. The CDR3 here is CATCRDRGAGGYTF. The CDR3 DNA sequence: TGTGCCACCTGCCGGGACAGGGGCGCCGGTGGCTACACCTTC.

V gene TRBV15 combines with J gene TRBJ1-6; TRBD1 is a possible D gene (5 bases). V was clipped by 0 bases and J by 14 bases, with 23 bases between them. CDR1 is LNHNV and CDR2 is YYDKDF in the germline V gene (reference sequence). This CDR3 contains 17 residues. CDR3 region: CATSRDRSGLRGRTLHF. The CDR3 nucleotides read TGTGCCACCAGCAGAGATAGATCGGGTCTTCGGGGGAGGACCCTCCACTTT. Using reference TRBV15 and TRBJ1-6 for the parts outside the CDR3, the full variable domain is DAMVIQNPRYQVTQFGKPVTLSCSQTLNHNVMYWYQQKSSQAPKLLFHYYDKDFNNEADTPDNFQSRRPNTSFCFLDIRSPGLGDTAMYLCATSRDRSGLRGRTLHFGNGTRLTVT.

V is TRBV7-8 and J is TRBJ2-2; 9 bases line up with TRBD2. The germline V gene has CDR1 SGHVS and CDR2 FQNEAQ. This CDR3 has 17 amino acids. V dropped 3 bases and J dropped 4; count of bases not matched to a gene: 9. The CDR3 is CASSFGNLAGVTGELFF. The CDR3 DNA follows: TGTGCCAGCAGCTTTGGCAATTTAGCGGGAGTCACCGGGGAGCTGTTTTTT.

This chain links TRBV2 with TRBJ1-2, with D possibly being TRBD1 (5 bases). Germline CDR1 is SNHLY and CDR2 is FYNNEI. The CDR3 covers 15 residues. V lost 3 bases, J lost 3 bases, and 14 bases lay in between. The CDR3 is CASSDQGSPYYGYTF. The CDR3 DNA reads as TGTGCCAGCAGTGATCAGGGCTCCCCCTACTATGGCTACACCTTC.

The gene calls are TRBV15 and TRBJ1-4; D ambiguous. Germline CDR1 is LNHNV and CDR2 is YYDKDF (reference sequence). The CDR3 spans 16 residues. Trimming stripped 1 base from V and 6 bases from J, with 15 bases between. CDR3 DNA sequence: TGTGCCACCAGCAGAGGCCCCTCGGATGGGGATGAAAAACTGTTTTTT. Protein sequence: CATSRGPSDGDEKLFF. Drawing the rest from reference TRBV15 and TRBJ1-4, the complete variable domain is DAMVIQNPRYQVTQFGKPVTLSCSQTLNHNVMYWYQQKSSQAPKLLFHYYDKDFNNEADTPDNFQSRRPNTSFCFLDIRSPGLGDTAMYLCATSRGPSDGDEKLFFGSGTQLSVL.

Judged by abundance, this clone is medium-sized. The chain has TRBV13 and TRBJ1-1, with D hard to call. V was shortened by 3 bases and J by 8 bases, with 7 bases between the two germline ends. Germline CDR1 and CDR2: PRHDT and FYEKMQ (reference sequence). The CDR3 is 11 residues long. DNA of the CDR3: TGTGCCAGCAGCTTTGAACTGGAAGCTTTCTTT. Amino acids: CASSFELEAFF.

This clone was recorded once. The chain couples TRBV12-5 to TRBJ2-7, with unresolved D. The length of the CDR3 is 13 residues. With 1 base removed from V and 1 base from J, the gap between germline ends came to 5 bases. Germline assignment: CDR1 LGHNT and CDR2 FRNRAP. CDR3 sequence: CASGLAPSYEQYF. The DNA for the CDR3 is TGTGCTAGTGGTTTGGCCCCTTCCTACGAGCAGTACTTC. The whole variable domain, remainder taken from reference TRBV12-5 and TRBJ2-7, is DARVTQTPRHKVTEMGQEVTMRCQPILGHNTVFWYRQTMMQGLELLAYFRNRAPLDDSGMPKDRFSAEMPDATLATLKIQPSEPRDSAVYFCASGLAPSYEQYFGPGTRLTVT.

The chain joins TRBV9 to TRBJ2-3; the match to TRBD1 covers 7 bases. V shed 0 bases, J shed 4 bases, and the junction held 8 bases outside the gene matches. Germline V gives CDR1 SGDLS, CDR2 YYNGEE. The CDR3 is made up of 16 amino acids. The CDR3 nucleotides are TGTGCCAGCAGCGTAGTCGTAGGGGGCTTGGCAGATACGCAGTATTTT. Translated, it gives CASSVVVGGLADTQYF.

This chain joins TRBV27 and TRBJ2-5, with TRBD1 matching over 9 bases. Looked up from germline, CDR1 is MNHEY and CDR2 is SMNVEV (reference sequence). The V gene end was trimmed by 4 bases and the J gene end by 5 bases; junction bases not matched to a gene: 14. CDR3 length: 17 amino acids. DNA for the CDR3: TGTGCCAGCAGTTCAACTTGGACAGGGGTTAGTACGGAGACCCAGTACTTC. This encodes CASSSTWTGVSTETQYF.

V is TRBV10-3 and J is TRBJ1-1; TRBD1 might be the D (6 bases). Trimming removed 5 bases at V and 6 bases at J, with 13 bases between. Germline loops: CDR1 ENHRY, CDR2 SYGVKD. The CDR3 consists of 13 residues. CDR3 region: CAISSGELAEAFF. For the CDR3, the DNA is TGTGCCATCAGTTCAGGGGAGTTGGCTGAAGCTTTCTTT.

This chain connects TRBV13 to TRBJ1-5, with TRBD1 matching over 10 bases. CDR3 length: 14 amino acids. Per germline, CDR1 PRHDT and CDR2 FYEKMQ (reference sequence). With 3 bases clipped from V and 5 bases from J, the junction kept 1 base outside the gene matches. CDR3 nucleotide sequence: TGTGCCAGCAGCTTCGGGACAGGGGATCAGCCCCAGCATTTT. It is translated as CASSFGTGDQPQHF.

This chain connects TRBV7-2 to TRBJ2-7; 7 bases line up with TRBD1. There are 13 residues in the CDR3. V lost 3 bases and J lost 2; bases outside the gene matches: 1. The V gene's germline CDR1 is SGHTA and CDR2 FQGNSA. This CDR3 is CASSFGQAYEQYF. The CDR3, as DNA: TGTGCCAGCAGCTTCGGACAGGCCTACGAGCAGTACTTC.

The chain has TRBV5-1 and TRBJ2-3; tentatively, D is TRBD2 (5 bases). CDR3 length: 14 amino acids. CDR1 and CDR2 from the germline V gene are SGHRS and YFSETQ. Trimming removed 5 bases from V and 0 bases from J, with 10 bases in between. The CDR3 DNA reads TGCGCCAGCAGGGGAGCCAGAAGCACAGATACGCAGTATTTT. As protein: CASRGARSTDTQYF.

J is TRBJ1-2 and V is TRBV7-9; D remains unclear. Trimming took 1 base from V and 8 from J, leaving 11 bases between them. This CDR3 has 13 amino acids. Germline V CDR1 and CDR2: SEHNR, FQNEAQ (reference sequence). CDR3 in amino acids: CASSLVQSRGYTF. CDR3 DNA sequence: TGTGCCAGCAGCTTAGTTCAGTCCCGAGGCTACACCTTC. Full variable domain (remainder filled in from reference TRBV7-9 and TRBJ1-2): DTGVSQNPRHKITKRGQNVTFRCDPISEHNRLYWYRQTLGQGPEFLTYFQNEAQLEKSRLLSDRFSAERPKGSFSTLEIQRTEQGDSAMYLCASSLVQSRGYTFGSGTRLTVV.

The rearrangement links TRBV27 to TRBJ1-2; D is perhaps TRBD1 (6 bases). CDR3 length: 15 amino acids. V lost 2 bases, J lost 4 bases, and 14 bases lay in between. CDR1 is MNHEY, CDR2 SMNVEV, per germline (reference sequence). In DNA form, the CDR3 reads TGTGCCAGCAGTTTAGGCCCAGGGGAAGTCTATGGCTACACCTTC. Translation gives CASSLGPGEVYGYTF.